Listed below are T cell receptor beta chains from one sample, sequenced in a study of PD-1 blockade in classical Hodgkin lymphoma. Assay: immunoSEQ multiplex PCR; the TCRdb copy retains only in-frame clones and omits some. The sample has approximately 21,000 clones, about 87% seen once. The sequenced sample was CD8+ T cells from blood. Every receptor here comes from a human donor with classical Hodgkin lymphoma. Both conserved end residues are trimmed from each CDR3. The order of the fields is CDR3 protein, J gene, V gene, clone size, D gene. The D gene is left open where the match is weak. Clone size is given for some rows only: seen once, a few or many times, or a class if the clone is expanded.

CDR3aa: ASSQGEGVGYT; j_gene: TRBJ1-2; v_gene: TRBV6-5; abundance: NA; d_gene: TRBD1
CDR3aa: ASRYDRVDTEAF; j_gene: TRBJ1-1; v_gene: TRBV6-5; abundance: once; d_gene: TRBD1
CDR3aa: ASSTVLDNTEAF; j_gene: TRBJ1-1; v_gene: TRBV19; abundance: NA; d_gene: NA
CDR3aa: ASSHRTSGSNEQF; j_gene: TRBJ2-1; v_gene: TRBV6-5; abundance: NA; d_gene: TRBD2
CDR3aa: ASSVGGAGYQETQY; j_gene: TRBJ2-5; v_gene: TRBV9; abundance: NA; d_gene: NA
CDR3aa: ASSVQRDRGPASGANVLT; j_gene: TRBJ2-6; v_gene: TRBV9; abundance: once; d_gene: TRBD1
CDR3aa: ASSLQAGPYEQY; j_gene: TRBJ2-7; v_gene: TRBV7-9; abundance: NA; d_gene: NA
CDR3aa: SVTGTSGGNIQY; j_gene: TRBJ2-4; v_gene: TRBV29-1; abundance: once; d_gene: TRBD2
CDR3aa: ASSLRGSYNEQF; j_gene: TRBJ2-1; v_gene: TRBV28; abundance: NA; d_gene: NA
CDR3aa: ASSLITSGSVLGEQF; j_gene: TRBJ2-1; v_gene: TRBV5-4; abundance: NA; d_gene: TRBD2
CDR3aa: SVARGETGNTIY; j_gene: TRBJ1-3; v_gene: TRBV29-1; abundance: NA; d_gene: TRBD1
CDR3aa: ASSSTSGVSYEQY; j_gene: TRBJ2-7; v_gene: TRBV7-9; abundance: NA; d_gene: TRBD2
CDR3aa: ASSVGLAGGLTDTQY; j_gene: TRBJ2-3; v_gene: TRBV9; abundance: NA; d_gene: TRBD2
CDR3aa: ASSPKSGAPSYEQY; j_gene: TRBJ2-7; v_gene: TRBV4-1; abundance: NA; d_gene: NA
CDR3aa: ASSLAIRARGQDTQY; j_gene: TRBJ2-3; v_gene: TRBV7-6; abundance: NA; d_gene: TRBD1
CDR3aa: AWRPGTSTEAF; j_gene: TRBJ1-1; v_gene: TRBV30; abundance: NA; d_gene: NA
CDR3aa: ASSLGGGTEAF; j_gene: TRBJ1-1; v_gene: TRBV5-4; abundance: NA; d_gene: NA
CDR3aa: ASSEDDYGYT; j_gene: TRBJ1-2; v_gene: TRBV7-9; abundance: NA; d_gene: NA
CDR3aa: ASSFLRSSSTDTQY; j_gene: TRBJ2-3; v_gene: TRBV27; abundance: NA; d_gene: NA
CDR3aa: ASSSRTDRGRTNTGELF; j_gene: TRBJ2-2; v_gene: TRBV5-1; abundance: NA; d_gene: TRBD1
CDR3aa: ASSLAAPLRSGNTIY; j_gene: TRBJ1-3; v_gene: TRBV5-1; abundance: NA; d_gene: NA
CDR3aa: ASSLGNTEAF; j_gene: TRBJ1-1; v_gene: TRBV25-1; abundance: NA; d_gene: NA
CDR3aa: ASSRQGQSTDTQY; j_gene: TRBJ2-3; v_gene: TRBV2; abundance: NA; d_gene: TRBD1
CDR3aa: ASSQDPRQARSPVQY; j_gene: TRBJ2-5; v_gene: TRBV4-3; abundance: NA; d_gene: NA
CDR3aa: SVVVNYGYT; j_gene: TRBJ1-2; v_gene: TRBV29-1; abundance: few; d_gene: NA
CDR3aa: ASSSQGQGYGYT; j_gene: TRBJ1-2; v_gene: TRBV7-2; abundance: NA; d_gene: TRBD1
CDR3aa: ASSYGQGRFEQF; j_gene: TRBJ2-1; v_gene: TRBV6-5; abundance: NA; d_gene: NA
CDR3aa: ASTPDRGIQPQH; j_gene: TRBJ1-5; v_gene: TRBV21-1; abundance: NA; d_gene: NA
CDR3aa: ASSFPRSPYEQY; j_gene: TRBJ2-7; v_gene: TRBV5-5; abundance: NA; d_gene: NA
CDR3aa: ASSYSDRYEQY; j_gene: TRBJ2-7; v_gene: TRBV6-5; abundance: NA; d_gene: NA
CDR3aa: ASSRLGRGVYSNQPQH; j_gene: TRBJ1-5; v_gene: TRBV28; abundance: NA; d_gene: NA
CDR3aa: ASSRAPGTHNEQF; j_gene: TRBJ2-1; v_gene: TRBV19; abundance: NA; d_gene: NA
CDR3aa: ASSFLGLDTEAF; j_gene: TRBJ1-1; v_gene: TRBV5-1; abundance: NA; d_gene: NA
CDR3aa: ASSPSWGRSTEAF; j_gene: TRBJ1-1; v_gene: TRBV18; abundance: NA; d_gene: NA
CDR3aa: ASSAGQDPKPRGEQY; j_gene: TRBJ2-7; v_gene: TRBV11-3; abundance: NA; d_gene: TRBD1
CDR3aa: ASSSGFSTDTQY; j_gene: TRBJ2-3; v_gene: TRBV6-5; abundance: NA; d_gene: NA
CDR3aa: GLSPTVYGTDGETQY; j_gene: TRBJ2-5; v_gene: TRBV2; abundance: NA; d_gene: NA
CDR3aa: ASSLAGTSGGETQY; j_gene: TRBJ2-5; v_gene: TRBV5-6; abundance: NA; d_gene: TRBD2
CDR3aa: ASSLVMNTEAF; j_gene: TRBJ1-1; v_gene: TRBV7-9; abundance: NA; d_gene: NA
CDR3aa: ASRLSSQGQGSTEAF; j_gene: TRBJ1-1; v_gene: TRBV5-1; abundance: NA; d_gene: NA
CDR3aa: ASSQVRLAGGGVYAYEQY; j_gene: TRBJ2-7; v_gene: TRBV4-1; abundance: once; d_gene: TRBD2
CDR3aa: ASSEGEQY; j_gene: TRBJ2-7; v_gene: TRBV2; abundance: few; d_gene: NA
CDR3aa: ASSLGQGSSYNEQF; j_gene: TRBJ2-1; v_gene: TRBV5-6; abundance: NA; d_gene: NA
CDR3aa: ASSLMSSYNEQF; j_gene: TRBJ2-1; v_gene: TRBV19; abundance: NA; d_gene: NA
CDR3aa: SVRSGQGAYEQY; j_gene: TRBJ2-7; v_gene: TRBV29-1; abundance: NA; d_gene: TRBD1
CDR3aa: ASSFAPSSGGYTGELF; j_gene: TRBJ2-2; v_gene: TRBV5-1; abundance: once; d_gene: TRBD2